This T cell receptor beta chain was documented in a study of blood T cell repertoires in COVID-19. Study as a whole: COVID-19 samples collected from the United States, Italy and Spain covered acute and convalescent phases.

The protocol was immunoSEQ multiplex PCR, while the TCRdb copy is restricted to in-frame clones and leaves out a portion. The sample has 250,000 to 350,000 clones; 75% to 90% are singletons. CDR1 and CDR2 (germline): SGHTA, FQGNSA. The V end was cut by 5 bases, the J end by 0 bases, with 11 bases between. This CDR3 contains 15 residues. The rearrangement uses TRBV7-2 and TRBJ2-1, with D hard to call. Sequencing was carried out using peripheral blood. The clonotype comes from a woman aged 50 to 60 who had recovered from COVID-19. The CDR3 loop reads CASSPYSFSYNEQFF. The CDR3 DNA reads TGTGCCAGCAGCCCATACTCCTTCTCCTACAATGAGCAGTTCTTC.